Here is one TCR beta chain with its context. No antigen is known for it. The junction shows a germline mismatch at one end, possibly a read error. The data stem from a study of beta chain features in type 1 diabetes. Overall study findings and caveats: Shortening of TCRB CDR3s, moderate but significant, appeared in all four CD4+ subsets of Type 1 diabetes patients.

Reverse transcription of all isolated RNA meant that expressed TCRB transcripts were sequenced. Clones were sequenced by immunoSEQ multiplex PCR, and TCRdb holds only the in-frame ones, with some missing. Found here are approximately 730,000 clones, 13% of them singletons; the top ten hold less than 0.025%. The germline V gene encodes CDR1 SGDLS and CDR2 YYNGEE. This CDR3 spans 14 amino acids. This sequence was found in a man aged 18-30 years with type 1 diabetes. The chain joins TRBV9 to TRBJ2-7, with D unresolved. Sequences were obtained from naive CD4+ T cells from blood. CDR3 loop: CASSVEALSNEQYF. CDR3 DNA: TGTGCCAGCAGCGTAGAGGCCCTCTCCAACGAGCAGTACTTC.